This T cell receptor beta chain was obtained from a study of T cells in Graves' hyperthyroidism and ophthalmopathy. RNA transcripts gave rise to amplified TCR beta CDR3 regions. A first-round RT-PCR of the TCR CDR3 used the HTBI primer set. TCRdb used MiXCR to reprocess the multiplex PCR reads, holding one entry per CDR3 protein. The table has more than 350,000 distinct CDR3 sequences, about 16% seen once. Inclusion characteristics of ophthalmopathy patients comprised a Clinical Activity Score of at least 3, a NOSPECS grade of at least 4, and duration under 3 months. V shed 2 bases and J shed 3 bases, with 8 bases lying between them. Per the germline V gene, CDR1 is DFQATT and CDR2 is SNEGSKA (reference sequence). This CDR3 spans 12 amino acids.

The gene calls are TRBV20-1 and TRBJ2-7; D unresolved. The sequence derives from a woman aged 55-70 years with Graves' ophthalmopathy. The sample consisted of blood. The chain's CDR3 is CSARPPSYEQYF. The CDR3 nucleotides read TGCAGTGCTAGACCCCCTAGCTACGAGCAGTACTTC.